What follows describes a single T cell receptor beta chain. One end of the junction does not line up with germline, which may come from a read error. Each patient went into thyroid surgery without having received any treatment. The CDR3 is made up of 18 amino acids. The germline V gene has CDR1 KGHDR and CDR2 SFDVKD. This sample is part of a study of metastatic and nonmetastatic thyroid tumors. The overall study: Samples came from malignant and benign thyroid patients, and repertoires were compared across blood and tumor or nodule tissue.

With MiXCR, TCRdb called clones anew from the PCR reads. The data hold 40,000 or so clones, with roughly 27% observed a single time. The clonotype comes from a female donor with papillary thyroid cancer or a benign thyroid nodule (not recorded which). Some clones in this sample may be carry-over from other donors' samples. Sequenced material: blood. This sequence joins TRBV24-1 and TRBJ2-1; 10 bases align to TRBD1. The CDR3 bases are TGTGCCACCCAGTGTCTTGCCAGTGGACAGGGGGTTGTATATGATCAGTTCTTC. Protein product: CATQCLASGQGVVYDQFF.